The 25 T cell receptor beta chains in this list originate from one sample, sequenced in a study of identical twins. MiXCR, applied by TCRdb to the 5' RACE reads, yields one record per CDR3 protein. The profile shows 600,000 to 700,000 distinct CDR3 sequences, over 20% of them singletons. The data also belong to a second study, concerning T cells expressing NK-cell markers.

The specimen was PBMCs. The origin of the receptors is a woman aged 18-35 years in good health.

The chain employs TRBV20-1 and TRBJ1-1, with a tentative D call TRBD1 (6 bases). Germline V gene data show CDR1 as DFQATT and CDR2 as SNEGSKA (reference sequence). CDR3 length: 13 residues. V lost 6 bases and J 10 bases, leaving 21 bases between the germline ends. The CDR3 spells CSAVSRVEGGAFF. The CDR3, as DNA: TGCAGTGCCGTGTCGAGGGTGGAGGGGGGAGCTTTCTTT.

The V gene is TRBV20-1, the J gene TRBJ2-7, with TRBD2 as a possible D gene (5 bases). The CDR3 consists of 14 residues. Germline V gene lookup returns CDR1 DFQATT and CDR2 SNEGSKA (reference sequence). Trimming shortened V by 3 bases and J by 5 bases, and 17 bases separated the two germline ends. CDR3 nucleotides: TGCAGTGCTAGCCGGGAACCCTACAGCAACGAGCAGTACTTC. Translating gives CSASREPYSNEQYF.

V gene TRBV9 combines with J gene TRBJ1-4; D perhaps matches TRBD1 (5 bases). Germline-derived CDR1 and CDR2 are SGDLS and YYNGEE. V lost 0 bases and J lost 2, with 11 bases in between. This CDR3 contains 16 residues. This CDR3 reads CASSVDPSGTNEKLFF. In nucleotides, the CDR3 is TGTGCCAGCAGCGTAGACCCCTCAGGGACTAATGAAAAACTGTTTTTT.

A few counts support this clonotype. The chain carries TRBV6-1 and TRBJ1-1; tentatively, D is TRBD1 (6 bases). Trimming stripped 4 bases from V and 0 bases from J, with 12 bases between. Germline CDR1 is MNHNS and CDR2 is SASEGT. CDR3 length: 15 residues. The CDR3 sequence: CASSAYREMNTEAFF. The CDR3 bases are TGTGCCAGCAGTGCCTACAGGGAGATGAACACTGAAGCTTTCTTT.

This clonotype was detected ten times or more. This sequence joins TRBV29-1 and TRBJ2-1; D might be TRBD2 (5 bases). The V gene's germline CDR1 is SQVTM and CDR2 ANQGSEA. CDR3 length: 15 residues. V lost 4 bases and J lost 2, with 15 bases in between. This chain's CDR3 is CSVVPGSRPYNEQFF. In DNA form, the CDR3 reads TGCAGCGTTGTTCCGGGGTCCCGACCCTACAATGAGCAGTTCTTC.

In nucleotides, the CDR3 is TGTGCCAGCAGGGGGGTCAGGGCGGGGGGCACAGATACGCAGTATTTT. Amino acids: CASRGVRAGGTDTQYF. The chain carries TRBV12-3 or TRBV12-4 and TRBJ2-3; 7 bases are shared with TRBD2. The CDR3 loop spans 16 amino acids. V trimming: 6 bases; J trimming: 1 base; junction bases outside the gene matches: 10.

This clonotype was counted ten times or more. V is TRBV14 and J is TRBJ2-2; D may be TRBD2 (6 bases). The germline gives CDR1 SGHDN, CDR2 FVKESK. The CDR3 is 14 amino acids. V gave up 6 bases and J gave up 1 base, with 9 bases separating them. For the CDR3, the DNA is TGTGCCAGCAGTAGCGGTCGGAACACCGGGGAGCTGTTTTTT. This encodes CASSSGRNTGELFF.

This clonotype was observed a handful of times. The chain employs TRBV7-9 and TRBJ2-1; 11 bases line up with TRBD1. This CDR3 is built from 15 residues. V was clipped by 5 bases and J by 8 bases; unmatched bases: 8. Germline CDR1 is SEHNR and CDR2 is FQNEAQ (reference sequence). CDR3 sequence: CASSLMGQGGDEQFF. The CDR3 region has the DNA TGTGCCAGCAGCCTAATGGGACAGGGGGGCGATGAGCAGTTCTTC.

Only a few counts were recorded for this clonotype. The chain links TRBV6-1 to TRBJ2-1, with TRBD2 identical over 7 bases. Losses at the gene ends were 7 bases for V and 0 bases for J; bases not matched to a gene: 12. CDR3 length: 17 residues. The V gene's germline CDR1 is MNHNS and CDR2 SASEGT. The DNA for the CDR3 is TGTGCCAGCAAGCGGGGCGGAGGGCGGGGCTCCTACAATGAGCAGTTCTTC. It specifies CASKRGGGRGSYNEQFF.

This clonotype was seen a few times. The chain employs TRBV7-9 and TRBJ2-3; tentatively, D is TRBD1 (6 bases). This CDR3 is built from 17 residues. The V end lost 1 base, the J end lost 4 bases, and 18 bases lay between the germline ends. Germline V gives CDR1 SEHNR, CDR2 FQNEAQ (reference sequence). The CDR3 protein is CASSLVKDSQDPDTQYF. In nucleotides, the CDR3 is TGTGCCAGCAGCTTAGTAAAGGACAGTCAGGATCCAGATACGCAGTATTTT.

This rearrangement joins TRBV3-1 to TRBJ2-2; no clear D. Germline CDR1 reads LGHDT; CDR2 reads YNNKEL (reference sequence). Deletions cut 1 base from V and 14 bases from J, with 11 bases between. The length of the CDR3 is 12 residues. This chain's CDR3 is CASSQGARTLFF. CDR3 coding DNA: TGTGCCAGCAGCCAAGGGGCGCGCACCCTGTTTTTT.

This clonotype was picked up many times. This chain connects TRBV7-9 to TRBJ1-1; D unclear. V lost 5 bases to trimming and J lost 1 base, with 11 bases between them. Germline CDR1 SEHNR, CDR2 FQNEAQ (reference sequence). CDR3 length: 14 amino acids. CDR3 protein: CASSRGDWNTEAFF. The CDR3 nucleotides are TGTGCCAGCAGCCGAGGCGACTGGAACACTGAAGCTTTCTTT.

The chain couples TRBV6-6 to TRBJ2-1; TRBD2 agrees at 12 bases. J was trimmed by 10 bases and V by 8 bases; bases with no gene match: 3. The germline CDR1 and CDR2 sequences are MNHNY and SVGAGI (reference sequence). This CDR3 has 12 residues. CDR3 sequence: CASSTSGGEQFF. In nucleotides, the CDR3 is TGTGCCAGCTCGACTAGCGGGGGCGAGCAGTTCTTC.

This clonotype was counted a few times. The J gene is TRBJ2-1, the V gene TRBV20-1; 12 bases line up with TRBD2. CDR1 is DFQATT, CDR2 SNEGSKA, per germline (reference sequence). V dropped 4 bases and J dropped 4; count of bases not matched to a gene: 11. This CDR3 spans 17 amino acids. The CDR3 coding sequence is TGCAGTGCTACCACTAGCGGGAGGCCCAGGGCTTACAATGAGCAGTTCTTC. Residues: CSATTSGRPRAYNEQFF.

This clonotype was recorded a few times. This chain connects TRBV24-1 to TRBJ1-1, with D maybe TRBD1 (6 bases). Trimming took 1 base from V and 8 from J, leaving 13 bases between them. The CDR3 consists of 14 residues. Germline loops: CDR1 KGHDR, CDR2 SFDVKD. This chain's CDR3 is CATSDFPTGTEAFF. CDR3 bases: TGTGCCACCAGTGATTTCCCTACAGGGACCGAAGCTTTCTTT.

The chain combines TRBV7-9 with TRBJ2-2; 7 bases agree with TRBD2. Looked up from germline, CDR1 is SEHNR and CDR2 is FQNEAQ (reference sequence). This CDR3 is 16 amino acids long. The V gene end was trimmed by 1 base and the J gene end by 8 bases; junction bases not matched to a gene: 10. CDR3 region: CASSLGLAANAGELFF. The CDR3 DNA reads as TGTGCCAGCAGCTTAGGTCTAGCGGCAAACGCGGGGGAGCTGTTTTTT.

Only a few counts were recorded for this clonotype. DNA of the CDR3: TGTGCCAGCACCCCATGGTTGGGAGGCTCCGAGCAGTACTTC. It codes for CASTPWLGGSEQYF. The chain combines TRBV12-3 or TRBV12-4 with TRBJ2-7, with D possibly TRBD2 on 6 matching bases. The CDR3 runs 14 residues. The V end was cut by 7 bases, the J end by 6 bases, with 19 bases between.

This clonotype was seen at least ten times. The V and J genes are TRBV5-1 and TRBJ2-3, with a weak D call TRBD2 (6 bases). CDR1 and CDR2 (germline): SGHRS, YFSETQ. Deletions cut 1 base from V and 3 bases from J, with 18 bases between. The CDR3 sequence is 17 residues long. The CDR3 reads CASSLSFPRELTDTQYF. For the CDR3, the DNA is TGCGCCAGCAGCTTGTCCTTTCCACGGGAGCTAACAGATACGCAGTATTTT.

This clonotype was counted only a few times. J is TRBJ2-1 and V is TRBV29-1; D is possibly TRBD2 (6 bases). Germline loops: CDR1 SQVTM, CDR2 ANQGSEA. This CDR3 region has 17 residues. V was trimmed by 4 bases and J by 0 bases, leaving 19 bases between them. In DNA form, the CDR3 reads TGCAGCGTTGGGGGGGAGTTCAGTAGGAGCTCCTACAATGAGCAGTTCTTC. Translation: CSVGGEFSRSSYNEQFF.

The sample holds a few counts of this clonotype. One end of the junction is discordant with germline, which a read error may explain. The rearrangement links TRBV7-8 to TRBJ2-7, with D tentatively TRBD1 or TRBD2 (5 bases each). This CDR3 spans 11 amino acids. Germline-derived CDR1 and CDR2 are SGHVS and FQNEAQ. The CDR3 sequence: CASSLMGPELF. CDR3 nucleotides: TGTGCCAGCAGCTTAATGGGACCAGAACTCTTC.

This clonotype was counted between two and nine times. CDR3 bases: TGTGCCACCAGCGGGAGTAACCACGAGCAGTACTTC. Translated: CATSGSNHEQYF. This chain links TRBV15 with TRBJ2-7, with D tentatively TRBD2 (5 bases). The CDR3 covers 12 residues. V was cut by 5 bases and J by 5 bases, with 10 bases left in between. Per germline, CDR1 LNHNV and CDR2 YYDKDF (reference sequence).

The rearrangement joins TRBV20-1 to TRBJ1-5, with D hard to call. The V end lost 3 bases, the J end lost 2 bases, and 11 bases lay between the germline ends. This CDR3 spans 14 amino acids. The germline V gene has CDR1 DFQATT and CDR2 SNEGSKA (reference sequence). The CDR3 bases are TGCAGTGCTAGGAATCCCGGAGGCAATCAGCCCCAGCATTTT. It encodes CSARNPGGNQPQHF.

This clonotype was seen ten or more times. This chain connects TRBV12-3 or TRBV12-4 to TRBJ1-2; 8 bases line up with TRBD1. The junction had 5 bases not matched to a gene; V was cut back by 7 bases and J by 4 bases. This CDR3 contains 13 residues. CDR3 coding DNA: TGTGCCAGCACTTCAGGGGGCAGCTATGGCTACACCTTC. This gives the protein CASTSGGSYGYTF.

This chain uses TRBV6-5 with TRBJ2-3, with 7 bases matching TRBD1. The J segment lost 1 base and the V segment lost 8 bases, leaving 9 bases of the junction unmatched. Germline values: CDR1 MNHEY, CDR2 SVGAGI. This CDR3 region has 15 residues. CDR3 nucleotide sequence: TGTGCCAGCGTTCCTGGGGACAGCCGCACAGATACGCAGTATTTT. It is translated as CASVPGDSRTDTQYF.

The table lists this clonotype with many counts. This chain joins TRBV29-1 and TRBJ2-5; 9 nucleotides line up with TRBD1. Germline V gene sequence: CDR1 SQVTM, CDR2 ANQGSEA. V trimming: 1 base; J trimming: 4 bases; junction bases outside the gene matches: 10. The CDR3 loop spans 16 amino acids. CDR3 in DNA: TGCAGCGTTGAAGGGTCGGGACAGGGCTTGAGAGAGACCCAGTACTTC. Translated, it gives CSVEGSGQGLRETQYF. The whole variable domain, remainder taken from reference TRBV29-1 and TRBJ2-5, is SAVISQKPSRDICQRGTSLTIQCQVDSQVTMMFWYRQQPGQSLTLIATANQGSEATYESGFVIDKFPISRPNLTFSTLTVSNMSPEDSSIYLCSVEGSGQGLRETQYFGPGTRLLVL.